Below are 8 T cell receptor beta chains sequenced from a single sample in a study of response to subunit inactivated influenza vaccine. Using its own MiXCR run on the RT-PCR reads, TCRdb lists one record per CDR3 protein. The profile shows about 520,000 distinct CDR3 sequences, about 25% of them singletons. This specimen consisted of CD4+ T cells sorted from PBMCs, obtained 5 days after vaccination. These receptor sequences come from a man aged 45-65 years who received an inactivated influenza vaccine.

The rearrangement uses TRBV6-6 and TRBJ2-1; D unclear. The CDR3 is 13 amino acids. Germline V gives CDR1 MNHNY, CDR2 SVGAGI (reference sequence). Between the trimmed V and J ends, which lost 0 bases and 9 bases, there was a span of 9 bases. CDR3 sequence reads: CASSYSSPVEQFF. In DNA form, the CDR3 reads TGTGCCAGCAGTTACTCGTCGCCAGTTGAGCAGTTCTTC.

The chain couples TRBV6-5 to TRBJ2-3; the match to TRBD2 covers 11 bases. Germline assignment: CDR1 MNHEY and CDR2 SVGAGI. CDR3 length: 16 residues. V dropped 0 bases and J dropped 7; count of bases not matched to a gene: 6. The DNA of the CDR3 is TGTGCCAGCAGTTACTCGCTAGCGGGAGGTCTCCATACGCAGTATTTT. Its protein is CASSYSLAGGLHTQYF.

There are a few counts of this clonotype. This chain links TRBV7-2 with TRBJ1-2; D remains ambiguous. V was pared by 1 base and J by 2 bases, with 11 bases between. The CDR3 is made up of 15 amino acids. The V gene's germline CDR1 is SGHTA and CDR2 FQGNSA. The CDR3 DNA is TGTGCCAGCAGCTTAGTACGGGGAGGCAACTATGGCTACACCTTC. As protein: CASSLVRGGNYGYTF.

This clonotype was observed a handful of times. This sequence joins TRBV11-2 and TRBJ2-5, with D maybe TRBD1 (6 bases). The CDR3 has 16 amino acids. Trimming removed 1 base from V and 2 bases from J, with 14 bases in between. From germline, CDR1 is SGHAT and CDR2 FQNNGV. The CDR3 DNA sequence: TGTGCCAGCAGCTTAGGGACCGGGACACTGCAAGAGACCCAGTACTTC. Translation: CASSLGTGTLQETQYF. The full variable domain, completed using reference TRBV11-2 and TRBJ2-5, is EAGVAQSPRYKIIEKRQSVAFWCNPISGHATLYWYQQILGQGPKLLIQFQNNGVVDDSQLPKDRFSAERLKGVDSTLKIQPAKLEDSAVYLCASSLGTGTLQETQYFGPGTRLLVL.

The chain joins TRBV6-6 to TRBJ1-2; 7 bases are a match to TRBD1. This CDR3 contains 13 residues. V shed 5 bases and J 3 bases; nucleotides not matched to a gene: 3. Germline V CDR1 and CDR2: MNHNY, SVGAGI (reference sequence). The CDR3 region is CASSQGGDYGYTF. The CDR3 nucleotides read TGTGCCAGCAGTCAGGGGGGGGACTATGGCTACACCTTC.

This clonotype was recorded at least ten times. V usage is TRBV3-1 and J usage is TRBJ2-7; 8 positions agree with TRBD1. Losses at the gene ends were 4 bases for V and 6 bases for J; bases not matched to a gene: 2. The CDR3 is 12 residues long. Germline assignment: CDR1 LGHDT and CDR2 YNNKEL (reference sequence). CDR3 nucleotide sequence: TGTGCCAGCAGCCGAGACAGGGGCGAGCAGTACTTC. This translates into CASSRDRGEQYF.

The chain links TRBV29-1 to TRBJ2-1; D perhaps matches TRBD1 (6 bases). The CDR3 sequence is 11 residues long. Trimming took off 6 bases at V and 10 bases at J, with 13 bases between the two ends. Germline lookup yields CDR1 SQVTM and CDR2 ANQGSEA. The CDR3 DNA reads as TGCAGCGTGTTGACAGGCCGGGAGCAGTTCTTC. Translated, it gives CSVLTGREQFF.

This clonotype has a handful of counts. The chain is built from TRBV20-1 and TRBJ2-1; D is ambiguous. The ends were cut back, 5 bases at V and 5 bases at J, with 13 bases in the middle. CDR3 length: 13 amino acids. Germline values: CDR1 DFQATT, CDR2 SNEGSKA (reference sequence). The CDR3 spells CSAERIVNNEQFF. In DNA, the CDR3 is TGCAGTGCTGAGCGAATCGTGAACAATGAGCAGTTCTTC.